The 17 T cell receptor beta chains given below trace back to one sample, sequenced in a study of blood T cell repertoires in COVID-19. The repertoire was sequenced with immunoSEQ multiplex PCR; TCRdb's copy has only in-frame clones and lacks some. The sample includes about 75,000 clones, roughly 90% seen only once; the top ten take 6.3%. Sequencing was performed on peripheral blood. The source of these receptors is a man older than 75 with COVID-19, enrolled during active disease.

The J gene is TRBJ2-3, the V gene TRBV5-1, with TRBD2 matching over 11 bases. The CDR3 consists of 16 residues. V gave up 4 bases and J gave up 3 bases; unmatched junction bases: 7. Per the germline V gene, CDR1 is SGHRS and CDR2 is YFSETQ. The CDR3 bases are TGCGCCAGCAGCCTCCGACTAGCGGGGCCAACAGATACGCAGTATTTT. Protein sequence: CASSLRLAGPTDTQYF.

The sample holds one count of this clone. This chain links TRBV14 with TRBJ2-7; D is uncertain. CDR1 SGHDN and CDR2 FVKESK come from the germline V gene. The CDR3 is made up of 13 amino acids. Trimming shortened V by 0 bases and J by 2 bases, and 5 bases separated the two germline ends. Written as DNA, the CDR3 is TGTGCCAGCAGCCAAGATTGGCCCTACGAGCAGTACTTC. Translation: CASSQDWPYEQYF.

The rearrangement joins TRBV5-5 to TRBJ2-1; 8 bases fit TRBD2. The germline gives CDR1 SGHKS, CDR2 YYEKEE (reference sequence). The CDR3 is 15 residues long. Trimming took 0 bases from V and 7 from J; bases not matched to a gene: 6. CDR3 nucleotides: TGTGCCAGCAGCTTGGATGCGGGGGGCTGGAATGAGCAGTTCTTC. This encodes CASSLDAGGWNEQFF.

The chain recombines TRBV19 with TRBJ1-2; perhaps TRBD1 as D (6 bases). V gave up 4 bases and J gave up 6 bases, with 18 bases separating them. CDR1 LNHDA and CDR2 SQIVND come from the germline V gene (reference sequence). The CDR3 runs to 15 residues. The CDR3 loop reads CASSTPGEPFNGYTF. The CDR3 DNA reads TGTGCCAGTAGTACCCCAGGGGAGCCCTTCAATGGCTACACCTTC.

The chain links TRBV12-5 to TRBJ1-1; D is perhaps TRBD1 (6 bases). There are 15 residues in the CDR3. V was pared by 2 bases and J by 0 bases, with 10 bases between. CDR1 and CDR2 (germline): LGHNT, FRNRAP. CDR3 sequence (DNA): TGTGCTAGTGGTTTGTGGACAGTGATGAACACTGAAGCTTTCTTT. It codes for CASGLWTVMNTEAFF.

This chain links TRBV10-3 with TRBJ2-6, with 9 bases that match TRBD1. J was trimmed by 1 base and V by 2 bases; bases with no gene match: 3. The CDR3 consists of 17 residues. The germline gives CDR1 ENHRY, CDR2 SYGVKD. CDR3 sequence: CAISEGTGLSGANVLTF. In nucleotides, the CDR3 is TGTGCCATCAGTGAGGGGACAGGGTTATCTGGGGCCAACGTCCTGACTTTC.

This clone was seen only a few times. The chain uses TRBV19 and TRBJ2-5; 8 bases fit TRBD1. V lost 5 bases, J lost 5 bases, and 7 bases stayed unmatched. The germline gives CDR1 LNHDA, CDR2 SQIVND (reference sequence). The CDR3 runs to 14 residues. CDR3 protein: CASSDSGGWETQYF. The DNA of the CDR3 is TGTGCCAGTAGTGACTCAGGGGGCTGGGAGACCCAGTACTTC. The whole variable domain, remainder taken from reference TRBV19 and TRBJ2-5, is DGGITQSPKYLFRKEGQNVTLSCEQNLNHDAMYWYRQDPGQGLRLIYYSQIVNDFQKGDIAEGYSVSREKKESFPLTVTSAQKNPTAFYLCASSDSGGWETQYFGPGTRLLVL.

The count of this clone is one. The chain links TRBV6-5 to TRBJ2-3; TRBD2 might be the D (5 bases). CDR1 MNHEY and CDR2 SVGAGI come from the germline V gene. This CDR3 region has 14 residues. The V end lost 7 bases, the J end lost 5 bases, and 16 bases lay between the germline ends. The CDR3 DNA follows: TGTGCCAGCAAACCCACTGGTGCGGGAGATACGCAGTATTTT. It is translated as CASKPTGAGDTQYF.

This chain connects TRBV28 to TRBJ1-1; TRBD1 might be the D (5 bases). In germline, CDR1 is MDHEN, CDR2 SYDVKM. Trimming left V 7 bases short and J 7 bases short, with 16 bases between. This CDR3 spans 13 amino acids. CDR3 in amino acids: CASIPGGRGEAFF. CDR3 coding DNA: TGTGCCAGCATCCCTGGGGGGAGGGGTGAAGCTTTCTTT.

The chain has TRBV4-3 and TRBJ2-5, with TRBD2 matching 10 bases. The CDR3 runs 17 residues. CDR1 LGHNA and CDR2 YSLEER come from the germline V gene. With V trimmed by 0 bases and J by 1 base, 5 bases remained unmatched. The chain's CDR3 is CASSQEGSGGGQETQYF. As DNA, the CDR3 is TGCGCCAGCAGCCAAGAGGGCAGCGGGGGGGGCCAAGAGACCCAGTACTTC.

The rearrangement links TRBV9 to TRBJ1-3; D is uncertain. The CDR3 is made up of 17 amino acids. Trimming cost V 0 bases and J 0 bases, with 13 bases left between them. Germline CDR1 reads SGDLS; CDR2 reads YYNGEE. CDR3 region: CASSVGAGIGSGNTIYF. The CDR3 DNA reads TGTGCCAGCAGCGTAGGTGCCGGGATCGGCTCTGGAAACACCATATATTTT. Together with reference TRBV9 and TRBJ1-3, the CDR3 gives the full variable domain: DSGVTQTPKHLITATGQRVTLRCSPRSGDLSVYWYQQSLDQGLQFLIQYYNGEERAKGNILERFSAQQFPDLHSELNLSSLELGDSALYFCASSVGAGIGSGNTIYFGEGSWLTVV.

The rearrangement links TRBV5-5 to TRBJ1-4, with D perhaps TRBD1 (5 bases). The CDR3 covers 14 residues. With 1 base removed from V and 5 bases from J, the gap between germline ends came to 9 bases. In germline, CDR1 is SGHKS, CDR2 YYEKEE (reference sequence). The CDR3 DNA follows: TGTGCCAGCAGCTTGTTTGCAGGGAATGAAAAACTGTTTTTT. Translated: CASSLFAGNEKLFF. The entire variable domain, with the rest obtained from reference TRBV5-5 and TRBJ1-4, is as follows: DAGVTQSPTHLIKTRGQQVTLRCSPISGHKSVSWYQQVLGQGPQFIFQYYEKEERGRGNFPDRFSARQFPNYSSELNVNALLLGDSALYLCASSLFAGNEKLFFGSGTQLSVL.

This clone has a single count. The chain has TRBV5-1 and TRBJ1-2; 8 positions match TRBD1. J gave up 4 bases and V 0 bases, and 5 bases lay outside the gene matches. Germline CDR1 is SGHRS and CDR2 is YFSETQ. The CDR3 length is 15 residues. CDR3 sequence reads: CASSLAPGGLYGYTF. The CDR3 DNA sequence: TGCGCCAGCAGCTTGGCCCCAGGGGGCCTCTATGGCTACACCTTC.

CDR3 amino acids: CASSYGRSNSNQPQHF. The CDR3 DNA follows: TGTGCCAGCAGTTACGGGCGCAGTAATAGCAATCAGCCCCAGCATTTT. The V call is TRBV6-5, the J call TRBJ1-5; no clear D. CDR3 length equals 16 residues. Trimming stripped 2 bases from V and 0 bases from J, with 11 bases between. The germline V gene encodes CDR1 MNHEY and CDR2 SVGAGI.

This chain links TRBV6-2 or TRBV6-3 with TRBJ1-1; a possible D gene is TRBD1 (5 bases). Between the trimmed V and J ends, which lost 5 bases and 1 base, there was a span of 11 bases. From germline, CDR1 is MNHEY and CDR2 SVGEGT. The CDR3 length is 14 residues. CDR3 protein: CASSRTLGNTEAFF. CDR3 DNA sequence: TGTGCCAGCAGTCGGACACTCGGGAACACTGAAGCTTTCTTT.

This clone was counted only a few times. V and J are TRBV18 and TRBJ1-2; 11 positions agree with TRBD1. CDR1 and CDR2 (germline): KGHSH, LQKENI. This CDR3 is built from 15 residues. The V segment lost 0 bases and the J segment 10 bases; nucleotides outside the gene matches: 7. CDR3 nucleotide sequence: TGTGCCAGCTCACCACCGAGCGGGACAGGGGGGGACTACACCTTC. Amino acids: CASSPPSGTGGDYTF.

The chain employs TRBV10-3 and TRBJ1-1; TRBD1 is a possible D gene (5 bases). Germline CDR1 reads ENHRY; CDR2 reads SYGVKD. The CDR3 extends over 15 amino acids. Trimming took 4 bases from V and 0 from J, leaving 12 bases between them. CDR3 region: CAISVRQGLNTEAFF. The CDR3 DNA reads as TGTGCCATCAGTGTGCGGCAGGGATTGAACACTGAAGCTTTCTTT.